A single sample is the source of the 32 T cell receptor beta chains below, sequenced in a study of shared clonotypes between healthy human individuals. TCRdb keeps only in-frame clones here, not all; method: immunoSEQ multiplex PCR. Among about 1.1 million clones, approximately 80% were seen once, and the ten largest hold 0.55% to 0.7%. Sequenced material: memory CD4+ T cells from PBMCs. Subset of the sample: CD45RA-negative fraction. The receptors stem from a man aged 18 to 30 in good health. Some clones in this sample may be carry-over from other donors' samples.

V and J are TRBV5-1 and TRBJ2-7; D may be TRBD1 (6 bases). Germline CDR1 and CDR2: SGHRS and YFSETQ. CDR3 length equals 14 residues. V shed 4 bases and J shed 3 bases, with 14 bases lying between them. This CDR3 reads CASSPGTTIYEQYF. DNA for the CDR3: TGCGCCAGCAGCCCCGGGACAACCATCTACGAGCAGTACTTC. The full variable domain, with the rest looked up from reference TRBV5-1 and TRBJ2-7, is KAGVTQTPRYLIKTRGQQVTLSCSPISGHRSVSWYQQTPGQGLQFLFEYFSETQRNKGNFPGRFSGRQFSNSRSEMNVSTLELGDSALYLCASSPGTTIYEQYFGPGTRLTVT.

This clone showed up many times. Within the sample, other DNA sequences also encode this same CDR3. The gene calls are TRBV2 and TRBJ1-2, with D unresolved. The CDR3 spans 12 residues. V was clipped by 4 bases and J by 2 bases, with 5 bases between them. Germline V gives CDR1 SNHLY, CDR2 FYNNEI. The CDR3: CASSGQNYGYTF. The DNA of the CDR3 is TGTGCCAGCAGTGGACAAAACTATGGCTACACCTTC.

J is TRBJ2-5 and V is TRBV9; D perhaps matches TRBD1 (6 bases). The CDR3 has 14 residues. The germline V and J ends were trimmed by 7 bases and 0 bases, with 13 bases remaining between them. Looked up from germline, CDR1 is SGDLS and CDR2 is YYNGEE. The CDR3: CASSDRFHQETQYF. The CDR3 bases are TGTGCCAGCTCTGACAGGTTTCACCAAGAGACCCAGTACTTC.

The chain joins TRBV5-1 to TRBJ2-1, with D uncertain. CDR3 size: 15 residues. Between the trimmed V and J ends, which lost 5 bases and 0 bases, there was a span of 12 bases. CDR1 SGHRS and CDR2 YFSETQ come from the germline V gene. The CDR3 here is CASRSGLSSYNEQFF. CDR3 bases: TGCGCCAGCAGGTCAGGCCTTAGCTCCTACAATGAGCAGTTCTTC.

This clone appeared a few times. The chain is built from TRBV9 and TRBJ2-7; 12 bases align to TRBD2. The CDR3 contains 15 residues. Germline assignment: CDR1 SGDLS and CDR2 YYNGEE. With V trimmed by 4 bases and J by 0 bases, 2 bases remained unmatched. The CDR3 nucleotides read TGTGCCAGCAGCCCGACTAGCGGGAGCTCCTACGAGCAGTACTTC. It codes for CASSPTSGSSYEQYF.

The chain employs TRBV19 and TRBJ2-2, with 8 bases matching TRBD2. The CDR3 is made up of 17 amino acids. Germline CDR1 and CDR2: LNHDA and SQIVND (reference sequence). Unmatched junction bases numbered 8, after V lost 1 base and J lost 4 bases. CDR3 sequence reads: CASSIGNGRGITGELFF. In DNA, the CDR3 is TGTGCCAGTAGTATAGGGAACGGGAGGGGTATCACCGGGGAGCTGTTTTTT.

This sequence joins TRBV28 and TRBJ2-7; D is unresolved. CDR3 length equals 13 residues. Germline CDR1 reads MDHEN; CDR2 reads SYDVKM. The CDR3 reads CVVGHPSEYEQYF. The DNA of the CDR3 is TGTGTCGTGGGCCATCCGAGTGAATACGAGCAGTACTTC.

This clone came up a few times. The chain is built from TRBV18 and TRBJ2-3; no firm D call. Per germline, CDR1 KGHSH and CDR2 LQKENI. The V gene lost 3 bases and the J gene lost 0 bases, with 13 bases spanning the gap. The CDR3 spans 16 residues. CDR3 loop: CASSPLRHASTDTQYF. In nucleotides, the CDR3 is TGTGCCAGCTCACCCCTACGGCACGCTAGCACAGATACGCAGTATTTT.

The rearrangement links TRBV7-9 to TRBJ2-7; a possible D gene is TRBD2 (5 bases). Germline values: CDR1 SEHNR, CDR2 FQNEAQ (reference sequence). Trimming stripped 5 bases from V and 4 bases from J, with 12 bases between. This CDR3 spans 13 amino acids. In DNA form, the CDR3 reads TGTGCCAGCAGCCGAGGGTTGAGGTACGAGCAGTACTTC. Amino acid sequence: CASSRGLRYEQYF.

This clone was counted between two and nine times. The chain joins TRBV6-1 to TRBJ2-7; the D is unclear. The CDR3 has 15 residues. V lost 4 bases and J lost 0, with 13 bases in between. Germline CDR1 reads MNHNS; CDR2 reads SASEGT. In DNA form, the CDR3 reads TGTGCCAGCAGTGTAGGTCTCTCCCTCTCCTACGAGCAGTACTTC. This translates into CASSVGLSLSYEQYF.

In nucleotides, the CDR3 is TGCAGCGCTGGGAGGGGGGTGAACACCGGGGAGCTGTTTTTT. Protein sequence: CSAGRGVNTGELFF. The chain uses TRBV29-1 and TRBJ2-2; weak D call: TRBD2 (7 bases). The germline gives CDR1 SQVTM, CDR2 ANQGSEA. Trimming removed 7 bases at V and 1 base at J, with 13 bases between. The CDR3 length is 14 residues.

V is TRBV6-1 and J is TRBJ2-7; TRBD1 might be the D (7 bases). The CDR3 sequence is 14 residues long. Germline CDR1 MNHNS, CDR2 SASEGT. Trimming took 8 bases from V and 1 from J, leaving 15 bases between them. In nucleotides, the CDR3 is TGTGCCAGCGTTCGGAGGGGGCCTTCCTACGAGCAGTACTTC. Amino acids: CASVRRGPSYEQYF.

This chain joins TRBV6-1 and TRBJ2-1; D ambiguous. The CDR3 has 13 residues. Trimming cost V 0 bases and J 15 bases, with 15 bases left between them. Germline values: CDR1 MNHNS, CDR2 SASEGT. CDR3 region: CASSEAVHHGRFF. As DNA, the CDR3 is TGTGCCAGCAGTGAAGCGGTTCACCACGGACGGTTCTTC.

This sequence joins TRBV28 and TRBJ2-3; 7 positions match TRBD2. Per germline, CDR1 MDHEN and CDR2 SYDVKM. V gave up 6 bases and J gave up 6 bases; unmatched junction bases: 6. This CDR3 comprises 13 residues. The CDR3 bases are TGTGCCAGCAGCCCGCGGGAGTCCGATACGCAGTATTTT. Amino acids: CASSPRESDTQYF.

This chain uses TRBV6-5 with TRBJ2-7, with a tentative D call TRBD1 (5 bases). CDR3 size: 14 residues. Trimming shortened V by 0 bases and J by 5 bases, and 11 bases separated the two germline ends. Germline V gene data show CDR1 as MNHEY and CDR2 as SVGAGI. Here the CDR3 reads CASSYSSRAHEQYF. CDR3 in DNA: TGTGCCAGCAGTTACTCATCCAGGGCCCACGAGCAGTACTTC.

This clone was counted a single time. V and J are TRBV7-9 and TRBJ2-1; 10 bases line up with TRBD2. CDR1 and CDR2 from the germline V gene are SEHNR and FQNEAQ (reference sequence). This CDR3 contains 17 residues. The V segment lost 5 bases and the J segment 1 base; nucleotides outside the gene matches: 8. CDR3 in DNA: TGTGCCAGCAGCCCCACACCGGGACTAGCGTCCTACAATGAGCAGTTCTTC. Residues: CASSPTPGLASYNEQFF.

This clone was recorded only once. The V and J genes are TRBV6-5 and TRBJ2-5, with 7 positions matching TRBD1. The CDR3 sequence is 13 residues long. The V segment lost 6 bases and the J segment 5 bases; nucleotides outside the gene matches: 6. The germline CDR1 and CDR2 sequences are MNHEY and SVGAGI. CDR3 in amino acids: CASRRQGSETQYF. CDR3 DNA sequence: TGTGCCAGCAGACGACAGGGTTCGGAGACCCAGTACTTC.

The chain has TRBV7-9 and TRBJ1-4, with D possibly matching TRBD1 (5 bases). The CDR3 is 15 amino acids. V was shortened by 8 bases and J by 0 bases, with 13 bases between the two germline ends. Germline V lookup: CDR1 SEHNR, CDR2 FQNEAQ (reference sequence). The CDR3 loop reads CASSGGDATNEKLFF. CDR3 DNA sequence: TGTGCCAGCTCTGGGGGAGACGCAACTAATGAAAAACTGTTTTTT.

J is TRBJ2-3 and V is TRBV27; tentative D call: TRBD2 (5 bases). This CDR3 spans 15 amino acids. CDR1 MNHEY and CDR2 SMNVEV come from the germline V gene (reference sequence). The V and J ends lost 5 bases and 0 bases respectively, with 12 bases between them. The CDR3 DNA reads TGTGCCAGCAGTCTAGGGCTAGCAAGCACAGATACGCAGTATTTT. It is translated as CASSLGLASTDTQYF.

The V call is TRBV11-2, the J call TRBJ1-5, with unresolved D. CDR3 length: 14 residues. From germline, CDR1 is SGHAT and CDR2 FQNNGV. The V gene lost 2 bases and the J gene lost 0 bases, with 5 bases spanning the gap. Here the CDR3 DNA reads TGTGCCAGCAGCTTATCGCCTAGCAATCAGCCCCAGCATTTT. It encodes CASSLSPSNQPQHF.

This clone occurred a few times. The CDR3 here is CASSLKRDHPANEKLFF. As DNA, the CDR3 is TGTGCCAGCAGCTTAAAGAGGGACCACCCTGCTAATGAAAAACTGTTTTTT. The chain couples TRBV7-9 to TRBJ1-4; tentative D call: TRBD1 (5 bases). Per the germline V gene, CDR1 is SEHNR and CDR2 is FQNEAQ (reference sequence). This CDR3 is 17 amino acids long. Trimming pared 2 bases from V and 3 bases from J, leaving 16 bases between.

The V call is TRBV5-6, the J call TRBJ2-1, with D unresolved. The V gene lost 1 base and the J gene lost 13 bases, with 3 bases spanning the gap. The CDR3 is made up of 9 amino acids. The germline CDR1 and CDR2 sequences are SGHDT and YYEEEE. CDR3 sequence: CASSLRQFF. The CDR3 DNA follows: TGTGCCAGCAGCTTGCGACAGTTCTTC. Together with reference TRBV5-6 and TRBJ2-1, the CDR3 gives the full variable domain: DAGVTQSPTHLIKTRGQQVTLRCSPKSGHDTVSWYQQALGQGPQFIFQYYEEEERQRGNFPDRFSGHQFPNYSSELNVNALLLGDSALYLCASSLRQFFGPGTRLTVL.

This clone was seen once. J is TRBJ2-1 and V is TRBV5-1; TRBD2 matches 12 bases. Trimming cost V 4 bases and J 7 bases; bases outside gene matches: 9. The CDR3 length is 16 residues. The germline V gene encodes CDR1 SGHRS and CDR2 YFSETQ. The CDR3 loop reads CASSVRTSGTGNEQFF. CDR3 DNA sequence: TGCGCCAGCAGCGTGCGGACTAGCGGGACCGGGAATGAGCAGTTCTTC.

This chain joins TRBV11-3 and TRBJ2-5, with D possibly TRBD1 on 6 matching bases. V lost 5 bases and J 1 base, leaving 11 bases between the germline ends. CDR3 length equals 14 residues. Germline assignment: CDR1 SGHNT and CDR2 YENEEA. The CDR3 is CASSQGTSQETQYF. CDR3 DNA: TGTGCCAGCAGCCAGGGGACGAGCCAAGAGACCCAGTACTTC.

Worth noting for this clone: In the same sample, other DNA sequences code for this CDR3. The rearrangement joins TRBV10-3 to TRBJ1-2, with a tentative D call TRBD1 (5 bases). This CDR3 spans 12 amino acids. The germline V gene has CDR1 ENHRY and CDR2 SYGVKD. Trimming removed 0 bases at V and 8 bases at J, with 7 bases between. For the CDR3, the DNA is TGTGCCATCAGTGAGTCTGGGGGAGGCTACACCTTC. It yields the protein CAISESGGGYTF.

The chain combines TRBV2 with TRBJ2-6; D is unclear. Deletions cut 8 bases from V and 1 base from J, with 6 bases between. CDR3 length: 13 residues. Germline CDR1 reads SNHLY; CDR2 reads FYNNEI. The DNA of the CDR3 is TGTGCCAGCGGTATGTCTGGGGCCAACGTCCTGACTTTC. This gives the protein CASGMSGANVLTF.

The chain employs TRBV7-8 and TRBJ1-6; D uncertain. Germline lookup yields CDR1 SGHVS and CDR2 FQNEAQ. Deletions cut 1 base from V and 6 bases from J, with 7 bases between. The CDR3 sequence is 14 residues long. The CDR3: CASSLVAGNSPLHF. The CDR3 DNA is TGTGCCAGCAGCTTAGTGGCGGGTAATTCACCCCTCCACTTT.

This clone was detected only a few times. V usage is TRBV27 and J usage is TRBJ2-7; 16 bases are shared with TRBD2. J was trimmed by 0 bases and V by 2 bases; bases with no gene match: 7. CDR3 length equals 19 residues. In germline, CDR1 is MNHEY, CDR2 SMNVEV (reference sequence). The CDR3, as DNA: TGTGCCAGCAGTTTAGCGGGACTAGCGGGAGGGTTGGGCTCCTACGAGCAGTACTTC. This encodes CASSLAGLAGGLGSYEQYF.

The chain carries TRBV7-2 and TRBJ2-1; D is tentatively TRBD1 or TRBD2 (5 bases each). CDR3 length equals 13 residues. V lost 3 bases and J lost 6, with 9 bases in between. Germline V gene lookup returns CDR1 SGHTA and CDR2 FQGNSA. CDR3 in DNA: TGTGCCAGCAGCTTGGGGGTCTCCAATGAGCAGTTCTTC. Protein sequence: CASSLGVSNEQFF.

As to this clone: Since a far larger clone is one base different, this is likely a read error. The V call is TRBV7-6, the J call TRBJ1-4; D uncertain. V lost 5 bases, J lost 0 bases, and 1 base lay in between. Germline V gene lookup returns CDR1 SGHVS and CDR2 FNYEAQ. The CDR3 contains 12 residues. The CDR3 DNA reads TGTGCCAGCAGCCCAACTAATGAAAAACTGTTTTTT. This translates into CASSPTNEKLFF.

J is TRBJ1-5 and V is TRBV19; 8 bases agree with TRBD1. There are 16 residues in the CDR3. The J segment lost 4 bases and the V segment lost 7 bases, leaving 12 bases of the junction unmatched. Germline CDR1 and CDR2: LNHDA and SQIVND (reference sequence). CDR3 coding DNA: TGTGCCAGTAAGAAGACTGGGACAGGATTTAATCAGCCCCAGCATTTT. This gives the protein CASKKTGTGFNQPQHF.

The chain couples TRBV2 to TRBJ2-1, with 8 bases fitting TRBD2. CDR3 length: 17 amino acids. The germline gives CDR1 SNHLY, CDR2 FYNNEI. The trim removed 3 bases at V and 4 bases at J, leaving 11 bases unmatched. DNA of the CDR3: TGTGCCAGCAGTGATCCCTCAGCGGGGGTTACGTACAATGAGCAGTTCTTC. This gives the protein CASSDPSAGVTYNEQFF.